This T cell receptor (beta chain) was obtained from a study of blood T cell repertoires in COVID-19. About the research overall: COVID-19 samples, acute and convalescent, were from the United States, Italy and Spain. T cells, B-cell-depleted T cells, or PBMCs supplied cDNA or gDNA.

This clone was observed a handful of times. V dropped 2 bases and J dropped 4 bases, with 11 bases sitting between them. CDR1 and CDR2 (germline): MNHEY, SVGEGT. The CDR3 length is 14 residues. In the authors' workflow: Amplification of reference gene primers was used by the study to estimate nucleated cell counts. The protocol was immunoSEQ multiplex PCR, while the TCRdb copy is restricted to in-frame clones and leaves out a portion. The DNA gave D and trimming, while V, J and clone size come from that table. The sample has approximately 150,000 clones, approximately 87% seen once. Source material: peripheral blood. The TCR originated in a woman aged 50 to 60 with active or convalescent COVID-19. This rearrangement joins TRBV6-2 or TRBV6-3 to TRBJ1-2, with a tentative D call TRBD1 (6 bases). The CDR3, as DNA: TGTGCCAGCAGTTACGGACAGTTTGGCTATGGCTACACCTTC. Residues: CASSYGQFGYGYTF.